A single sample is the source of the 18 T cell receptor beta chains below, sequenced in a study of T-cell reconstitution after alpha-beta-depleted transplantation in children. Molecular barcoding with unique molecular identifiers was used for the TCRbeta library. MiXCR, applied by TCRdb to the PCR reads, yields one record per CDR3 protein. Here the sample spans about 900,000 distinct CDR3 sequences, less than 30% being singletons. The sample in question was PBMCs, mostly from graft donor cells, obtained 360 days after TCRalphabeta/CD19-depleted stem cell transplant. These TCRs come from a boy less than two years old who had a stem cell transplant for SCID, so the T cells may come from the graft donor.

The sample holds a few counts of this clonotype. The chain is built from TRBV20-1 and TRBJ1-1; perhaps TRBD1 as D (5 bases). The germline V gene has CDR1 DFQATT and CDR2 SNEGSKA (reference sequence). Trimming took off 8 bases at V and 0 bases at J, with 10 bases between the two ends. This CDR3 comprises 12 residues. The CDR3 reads CSPQGLNTEAFF. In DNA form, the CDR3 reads TGCAGTCCTCAGGGCTTGAACACTGAAGCTTTCTTT.

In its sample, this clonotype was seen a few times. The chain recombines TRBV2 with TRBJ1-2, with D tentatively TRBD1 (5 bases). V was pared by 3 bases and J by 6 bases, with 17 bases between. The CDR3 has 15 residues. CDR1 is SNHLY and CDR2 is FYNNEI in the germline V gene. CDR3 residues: CASSDPPGYVDGYTF. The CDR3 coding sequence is TGTGCCAGCAGTGACCCCCCAGGGTACGTCGATGGCTACACCTTC. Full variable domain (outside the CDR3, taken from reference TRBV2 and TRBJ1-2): EPEVTQTPSHQVTQMGQEVILRCVPISNHLYFYWYRQILGQKVEFLVSFYNNEISEKSEIFDDQFSVERPDGSNFTLKIRSTKLEDSAMYFCASSDPPGYVDGYTFGSGTRLTVV.

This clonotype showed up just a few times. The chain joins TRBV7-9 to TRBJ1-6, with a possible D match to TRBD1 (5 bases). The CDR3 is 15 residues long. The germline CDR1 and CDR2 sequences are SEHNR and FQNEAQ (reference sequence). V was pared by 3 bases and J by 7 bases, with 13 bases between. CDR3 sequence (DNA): TGTGCCAGCAGCTTGGACGGGGGTGCGAATTCACCCCTCCACTTT. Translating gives CASSLDGGANSPLHF.

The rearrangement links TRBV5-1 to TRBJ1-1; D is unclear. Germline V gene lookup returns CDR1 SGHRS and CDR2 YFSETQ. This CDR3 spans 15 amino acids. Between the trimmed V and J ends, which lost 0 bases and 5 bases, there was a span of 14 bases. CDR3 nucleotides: TGCGCCAGCAGCTTGGTGGTGTCGGCCCAGACTGAAGCTTTCTTT. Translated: CASSLVVSAQTEAFF.

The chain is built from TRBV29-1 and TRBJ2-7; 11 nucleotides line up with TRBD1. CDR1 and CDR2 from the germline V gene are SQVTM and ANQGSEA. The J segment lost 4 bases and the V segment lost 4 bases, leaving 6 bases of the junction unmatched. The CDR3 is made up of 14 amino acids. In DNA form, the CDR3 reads TGCAGCGTTGTTGGGGACAGGGGGGGATACGAGCAGTACTTC. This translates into CSVVGDRGGYEQYF.

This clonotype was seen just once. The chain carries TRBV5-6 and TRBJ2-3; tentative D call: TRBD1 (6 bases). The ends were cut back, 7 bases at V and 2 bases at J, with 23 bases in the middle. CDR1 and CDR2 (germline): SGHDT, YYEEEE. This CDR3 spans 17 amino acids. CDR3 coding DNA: TGTGCCAGCGGCCCGGGCCCTACAGGGTACTTCACAGATACGCAGTATTTT. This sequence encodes CASGPGPTGYFTDTQYF.

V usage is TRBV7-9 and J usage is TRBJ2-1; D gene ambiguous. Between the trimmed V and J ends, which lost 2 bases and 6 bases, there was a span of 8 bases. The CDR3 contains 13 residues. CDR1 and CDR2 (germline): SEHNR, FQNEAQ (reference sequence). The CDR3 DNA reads TGTGCCAGCAGCTTACTAGGTCCCAATGAGCAGTTCTTC. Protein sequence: CASSLLGPNEQFF.

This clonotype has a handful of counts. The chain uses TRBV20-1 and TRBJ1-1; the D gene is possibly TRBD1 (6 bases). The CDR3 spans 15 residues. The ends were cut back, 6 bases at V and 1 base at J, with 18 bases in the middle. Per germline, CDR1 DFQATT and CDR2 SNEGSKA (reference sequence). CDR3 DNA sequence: TGCAGTGCCCGGACCCACAGGGTAGAGAACACTGAAGCTTTCTTT. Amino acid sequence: CSARTHRVENTEAFF.

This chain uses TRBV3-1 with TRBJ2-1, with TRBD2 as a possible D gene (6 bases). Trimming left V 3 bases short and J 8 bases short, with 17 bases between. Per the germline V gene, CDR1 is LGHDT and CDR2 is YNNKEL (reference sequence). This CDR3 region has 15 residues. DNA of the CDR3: TGTGCCAGCAGCCACCCTTTTGCGGGGCAGGATGAGCAGTTCTTC. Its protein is CASSHPFAGQDEQFF.

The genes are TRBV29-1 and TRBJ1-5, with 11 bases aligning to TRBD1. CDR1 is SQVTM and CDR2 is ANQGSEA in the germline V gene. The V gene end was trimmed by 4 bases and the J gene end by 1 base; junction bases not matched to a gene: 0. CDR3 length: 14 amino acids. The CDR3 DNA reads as TGCAGCGTTGGGGACAGGGGGAGCAATCAGCCCCAGCATTTT. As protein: CSVGDRGSNQPQHF.

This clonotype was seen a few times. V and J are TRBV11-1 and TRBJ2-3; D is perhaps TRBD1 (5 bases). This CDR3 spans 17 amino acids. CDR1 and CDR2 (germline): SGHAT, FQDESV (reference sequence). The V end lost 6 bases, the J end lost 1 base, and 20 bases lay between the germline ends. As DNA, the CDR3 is TGTGCCAGCAGTCCCGGTCAGGGATTTGTGGGCACAGATACGCAGTATTTT. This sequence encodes CASSPGQGFVGTDTQYF. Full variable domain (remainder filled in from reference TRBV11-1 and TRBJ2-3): EAEVAQSPRYKITEKSQAVAFWCDPISGHATLYWYRQILGQGPELLVQFQDESVVDDSQLPKDRFSAERLKGVDSTLKIQPAELGDSAMYLCASSPGQGFVGTDTQYFGPGTRLTVL.

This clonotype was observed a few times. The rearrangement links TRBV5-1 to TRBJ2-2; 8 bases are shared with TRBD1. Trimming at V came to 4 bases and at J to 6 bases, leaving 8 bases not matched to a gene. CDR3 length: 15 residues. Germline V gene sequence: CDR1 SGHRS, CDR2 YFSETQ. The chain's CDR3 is CASSPDRVESGELFF. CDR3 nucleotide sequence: TGCGCCAGCAGCCCGGACAGGGTTGAGTCCGGGGAGCTGTTTTTT. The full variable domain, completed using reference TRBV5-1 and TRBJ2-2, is KAGVTQTPRYLIKTRGQQVTLSCSPISGHRSVSWYQQTPGQGLQFLFEYFSETQRNKGNFPGRFSGRQFSNSRSEMNVSTLELGDSALYLCASSPDRVESGELFFGEGSRLTVL.

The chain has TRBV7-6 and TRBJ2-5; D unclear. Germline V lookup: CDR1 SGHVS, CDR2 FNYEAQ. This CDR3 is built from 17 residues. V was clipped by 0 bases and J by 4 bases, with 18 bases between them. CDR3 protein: CASSLAVGRVPTETQYF. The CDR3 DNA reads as TGTGCCAGCAGCTTAGCGGTGGGTAGGGTCCCAACAGAGACCCAGTACTTC.

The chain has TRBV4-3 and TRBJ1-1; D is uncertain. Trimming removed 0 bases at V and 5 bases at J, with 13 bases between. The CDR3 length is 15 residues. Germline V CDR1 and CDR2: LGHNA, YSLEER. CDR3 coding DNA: TGCGCCAGCAGCCAAGAGATTCACCGTCGGACTGAAGCTTTCTTT. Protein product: CASSQEIHRRTEAFF.

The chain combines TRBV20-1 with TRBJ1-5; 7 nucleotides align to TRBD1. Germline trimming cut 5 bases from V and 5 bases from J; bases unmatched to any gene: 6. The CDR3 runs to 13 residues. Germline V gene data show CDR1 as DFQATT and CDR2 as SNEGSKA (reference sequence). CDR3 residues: CSASRQGDQPQHF. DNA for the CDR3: TGCAGTGCTTCCAGACAGGGCGATCAGCCCCAGCATTTT.

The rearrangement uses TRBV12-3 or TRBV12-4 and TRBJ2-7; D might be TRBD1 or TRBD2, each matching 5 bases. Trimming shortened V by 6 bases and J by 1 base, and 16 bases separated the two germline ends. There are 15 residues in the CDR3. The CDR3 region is CASSRPGDGSYEQYF. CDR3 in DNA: TGTGCCAGCAGCCGACCTGGGGACGGTTCCTACGAGCAGTACTTC.

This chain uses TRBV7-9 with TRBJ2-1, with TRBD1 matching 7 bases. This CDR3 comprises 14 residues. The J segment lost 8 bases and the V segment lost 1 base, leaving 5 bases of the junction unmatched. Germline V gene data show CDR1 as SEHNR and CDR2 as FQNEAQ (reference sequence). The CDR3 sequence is CASSLGQGSHEQFF. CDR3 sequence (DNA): TGTGCCAGCAGCTTAGGACAGGGATCCCATGAGCAGTTCTTC.

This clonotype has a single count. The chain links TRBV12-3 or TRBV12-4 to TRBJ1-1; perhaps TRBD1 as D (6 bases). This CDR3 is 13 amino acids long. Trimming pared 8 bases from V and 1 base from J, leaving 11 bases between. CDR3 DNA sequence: TGTGCCAGCGGGGGGCAGGCGAACACTGAAGCTTTCTTT. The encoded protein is CASGGQANTEAFF.